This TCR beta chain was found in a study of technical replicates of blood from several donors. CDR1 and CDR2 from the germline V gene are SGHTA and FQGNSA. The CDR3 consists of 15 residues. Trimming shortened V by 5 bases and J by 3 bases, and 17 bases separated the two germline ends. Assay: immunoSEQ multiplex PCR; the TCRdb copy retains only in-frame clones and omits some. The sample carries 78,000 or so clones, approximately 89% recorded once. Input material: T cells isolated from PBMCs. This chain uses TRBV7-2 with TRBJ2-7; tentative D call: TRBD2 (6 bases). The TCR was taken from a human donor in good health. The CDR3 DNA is TGTGCCAGCAGCCCCGAAGCAGCTAGCGACTACGAGCAGTACTTC. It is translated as CASSPEAASDYEQYF.